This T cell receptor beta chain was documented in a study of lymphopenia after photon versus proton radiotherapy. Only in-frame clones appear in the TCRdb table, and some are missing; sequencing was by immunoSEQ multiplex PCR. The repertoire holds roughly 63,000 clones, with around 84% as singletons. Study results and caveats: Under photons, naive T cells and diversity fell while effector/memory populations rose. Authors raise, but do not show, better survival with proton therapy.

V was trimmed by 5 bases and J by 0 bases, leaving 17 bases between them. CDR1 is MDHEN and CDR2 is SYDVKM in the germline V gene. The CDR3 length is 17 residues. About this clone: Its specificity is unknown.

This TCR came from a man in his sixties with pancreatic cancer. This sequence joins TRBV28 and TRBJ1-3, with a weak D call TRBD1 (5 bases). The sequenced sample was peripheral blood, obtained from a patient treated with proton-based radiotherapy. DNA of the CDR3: TGTGCCAGCAGTCCCCGGGGCTTACTGAGCTCTGGAAACACCATATATTTT. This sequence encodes CASSPRGLLSSGNTIYF.